This T cell receptor (beta chain) was recorded in a study of beta chain features in type 1 diabetes (dated 2018 in TCRdb). Background for the entire study: No differences in mean age, gender distribution, total cell number or subset yield were found between patients and healthy donors. A total of 100 million to 110 million sorted cells were examined across all samples, and a strong correlation was observed between cell number per subset and RNA yield. In the study, recently diagnosed type 1 diabetes patients and matched healthy donors were compared on the TCRB repertoires of their sorted circulating CD4+ T cell subsets. Naive and central memory subsets were obtained from all 30 or so donors, but regulatory and stem cell-like memory subsets were isolated from only 8 patients and roughly 8 healthy donors.

All of the isolated RNA was reverse transcribed with the High Capacity cDNA Reverse Transcription Kit, so expressed TCRB transcripts were sequenced. Deep immunoSEQ sequencing was applied to naive, central memory and regulatory T cell samples, giving an average of around 4 million total reads per sample. After sorted cells were lysed in RLT buffer, RNA was extracted with DNase-treated RNeasy Micro or Mini kits, with the choice depending on cell number. Each cell subset was processed separately to prevent cross-contamination, with patient and healthy donor samples processed together. The immunoSEQ multiplex PCR was used to amplify TCRB sequences from cDNA, generating 87-bp fragments that spanned the CDR3 region. Sequencing of the amplicons was performed on the Illumina HiSeq platform. The paper's processing steps were these. PCR bias was computationally corrected using synthetic template baselines, reads within Hamming distance 2 were collapsed, and singletons that could not be merged were discarded. By aligning reads against IMGT, V, D and J genes, CDR3 length, and insertions or deletions at six rearrangement sites were assigned. Within each subset, clonotype counts were normalized to the number of sorted cells before true diversity and Gini coefficients were calculated with the tcR R package. The overlap coefficient, calculated on TCRB nucleotide sequences, was used to measure repertoire sharing. TCRdb stores this immuneACCESS table with in-frame sequences only. Part of the clones is absent; in the studies checked, under half of the shortfall reflects unresolved V genes, and no reason is known for the rest. The V and J calls and the clone size are those of that table, but D and trimming were determined from the DNA. The sample table shows some 160,000 clones, and approximately 8.7% are seen once. The top ten clonotypes cover 0.7% of the sample.

Via the germline V gene, CDR1 is MDHEN and CDR2 SYDVKM. V is reduced by 4 bases and J by 4 bases, leaving a spacing of 7 bases between them. The CDR3 starts with the cysteine, ends with the phenylalanine, and has 12 residues. CDR3 DNA is the only sequence kept; it has 36 bases, read in frame from the first base. Each donor gave one peripheral blood draw, roughly 110 mL on average, collected into heparinised tubes. Naive, central memory, regulatory and stem cell-like memory CD4+ T cells were sorted on a BD FACSAria II using a panel including CD45RO, CCR7, CD25, CD127, CD95 and CD27. Every sorted population had a purity above 95%. Right away, PBMCs were isolated by Lymphoprep density gradient centrifugation and were stained directly, with no culture step. So that batch effects would be minimized, each experiment stained and sorted samples in pairs, pairing one healthy donor with one patient. Findings and caveats that apply to the study as a whole: Because cDNA rather than genomic DNA was sequenced, highly expressing activated cells could have been over-represented, although no difference in activation and CD3 levels was found between groups. At VDJ recombination sites, patients with type 1 diabetes made fewer insertions and deleted more nucleotides, a pattern implying thymic rearrangement abnormalities. Type 1 diabetes patients showed a moderate but significant shortening of TCRB CDR3 length in all four CD4+ subsets. PCR might favor shorter templates, but patient and control samples were amplified and corrected together, so any skew would affect both groups equally. Naive, central memory and regulatory TCRB repertoires appeared more similar among patients than among healthy donors. Because the HLA sub-analyses included only small numbers of individuals, any influence of HLA type on TCRB rearrangement was left unresolved.

The table lists this clone with a few counts. Its antigen remains undetermined. It has no much larger one-base neighbor in the sample; base qualities were not kept. Material: central memory CD4+ T cells from blood. This receptor chain uses TRBV28 and TRBJ1-2; TRBD1 is a possible D gene, resting on 5 matching bases. The clonotype originates from a woman aged 30 to 39 with type 1 diabetes. The CDR3 reads as follows: CASSSTAYGYTF. The DNA reads as follows: TGTGCCAGCAGTTCGACAGCCTATGGCTACACCTTC.